This entry lists 6 T cell receptor beta chains sequenced from one sample in a study of Graves' ophthalmopathy and Graves' hyperthyroidism. RNA transcripts were the source from which TCR beta CDR3 regions were amplified. HTBI-primed RT-PCR formed the first round, and a multiplex PCR formed the second. TCRdb ran MiXCR on the multiplex PCR reads and lists one entry per CDR3 protein. The sample lists under 250,000 distinct CDR3 sequences; roughly 21% were seen once. Sequencing was carried out using peripheral blood. Receptors originate from a woman in her forties or fifties with Graves' ophthalmopathy.

This clonotype was detected ten times or more. The genes are TRBV12-3 or TRBV12-4 and TRBJ1-5; 7 nucleotides agree with TRBD1. The junction had 7 bases not matched to a gene; V was cut back by 4 bases and J by 4 bases. The CDR3 runs 15 residues. In DNA, the CDR3 is TGTGCCAGCAGTTCATCACAGGGGCATAATCAGCCCCAGCATTTT. This gives the protein CASSSSQGHNQPQHF.

CDR3 nucleotides: TGTGCCAGCAGCTTAGGTCTACGAAACACCATATATTTT. This encodes CASSLGLRNTIYF. The chain couples TRBV7-2 to TRBJ1-3; D is unresolved. V lost 1 base and J lost 5, with 6 bases in between. Looked up from germline, CDR1 is SGHTA and CDR2 is FQGNSA. This CDR3 is built from 13 residues.

This clonotype was counted at least ten times. The CDR3 sequence is CASSMTGDTGYTF. The DNA for the CDR3 is TGTGCCAGTAGTATGACTGGGGACACTGGCTACACCTTC. This chain connects TRBV19 to TRBJ1-2; TRBD1 is a possible D gene (6 bases). V lost 3 bases and J 7 bases, leaving 12 bases between the germline ends. Germline CDR1 reads LNHDA; CDR2 reads SQIVND (reference sequence). This CDR3 is built from 13 residues.

This clonotype was recorded many times. The chain joins TRBV30 to TRBJ1-1; D not certain. There are 11 residues in the CDR3. Per germline, CDR1 GTSNPN and CDR2 SVGIG (reference sequence). Deletions cut 3 bases from V and 14 bases from J, with 16 bases between. The CDR3 DNA reads TGTGCCTGGAGCCACCTGAGTGAATCCTTCTTT. Amino acids: CAWSHLSESFF.

This clonotype was observed many times. The chain uses TRBV20-1 and TRBJ1-1; D possibly corresponds to TRBD1 (5 bases). CDR3 length: 12 residues. Germline values: CDR1 DFQATT, CDR2 SNEGSKA (reference sequence). Trimming removed 4 bases from V and 8 bases from J, with 14 bases in between. CDR3 region: CSANHRDWEAFF. The CDR3 DNA follows: TGCAGTGCTAATCACCGGGACTGGGAAGCTTTCTTT.

This clonotype has a handful of counts. The V and J genes are TRBV6-5 and TRBJ2-2; 10 bases align to TRBD1. Per the germline V gene, CDR1 is MNHEY and CDR2 is SVGAGI. This CDR3 is 15 amino acids long. Unmatched junction bases numbered 4, after V lost 2 bases and J lost 7 bases. DNA of the CDR3: TGTGCCAGCAGTTACGGACAGGGGGAAGGCGGGGAGCTGTTTTTT. This translates into CASSYGQGEGGELFF.